A single sample is the source of the 8 T cell receptor beta chains below, sequenced in a study of blood T cell repertoires in COVID-19. Profiling relied on immunoSEQ multiplex PCR, and the TCRdb table lists in-frame clones only, not all of them. The sample consists of 270,000 or so clones, around 90% of them appearing once. Sequencing was done on a sample of PBMCs or T cells enriched from blood (not recorded which). The origin of the receptors is a man in his forties or fifties who had been exposed to COVID-19.

The J gene is TRBJ1-1, the V gene TRBV6-1; TRBD1 aligns across 8 bases. The germline CDR1 and CDR2 sequences are MNHNS and SASEGT. V shed 2 bases and J 3 bases; nucleotides not matched to a gene: 8. CDR3 size: 16 residues. CDR3 sequence: CASSEIPRGRDTEAFF. The CDR3 DNA reads as TGTGCCAGCAGTGAAATACCCAGGGGGCGAGACACTGAAGCTTTCTTT.

This clone was seen more than once but under ten times. This chain connects TRBV27 to TRBJ2-7; perhaps TRBD2 as D (6 bases). V lost 6 bases, J lost 2 bases, and 17 bases lay in between. Germline-derived CDR1 and CDR2 are MNHEY and SMNVEV (reference sequence). The CDR3 totals 15 residues. As DNA, the CDR3 is TGTGCCAGCAGCTTTAAAGGGACTTTAACCTACGAGCAGTACTTC. It yields the protein CASSFKGTLTYEQYF.

This clone came up once. This rearrangement joins TRBV24-1 to TRBJ2-5, with 8 positions matching TRBD1. The CDR3 is 16 amino acids. Germline CDR1 KGHDR, CDR2 SFDVKD. V lost 0 bases and J lost 0; bases outside the gene matches: 2. The CDR3 reads CATSDLVRGHQETQYF. Written as DNA, the CDR3 is TGTGCCACCAGTGATTTGGTCAGGGGGCACCAAGAGACCCAGTACTTC.

In this sample, this clone turned up a few times. The chain is built from TRBV19 and TRBJ2-1; TRBD2 agrees at 8 bases. This CDR3 has 16 amino acids. In germline, CDR1 is LNHDA, CDR2 SQIVND (reference sequence). V shed 1 base and J 8 bases; nucleotides not matched to a gene: 10. The CDR3 coding sequence is TGTGCCAGTAGTATAGGGGGCGGGAGGCCCCTCTATGAGCAGTTCTTC. Residues: CASSIGGGRPLYEQFF. Looking up the rest from reference TRBV19 and TRBJ2-1 gives the full variable domain: DGGITQSPKYLFRKEGQNVTLSCEQNLNHDAMYWYRQDPGQGLRLIYYSQIVNDFQKGDIAEGYSVSREKKESFPLTVTSAQKNPTAFYLCASSIGGGRPLYEQFFGPGTRLTVL.

The rearrangement joins TRBV11-2 to TRBJ1-4; 9 nucleotides line up with TRBD1. CDR1 and CDR2 from the germline V gene are SGHAT and FQNNGV. The CDR3 runs to 14 residues. Trimming took 7 bases from V and 7 from J; bases not matched to a gene: 7. The CDR3 spells CASTLTGGAEKLFF. DNA for the CDR3: TGTGCCAGCACCCTGACAGGGGGTGCTGAAAAACTGTTTTTT.

The chain uses TRBV12-1 and TRBJ2-5; whether TRBD2, the table's D call, matches the DNA was not checked. TRBV12-1 is recorded as a pseudogene. The length of the CDR3 is 17 residues. CDR3 in DNA: TGTGCCAGCAGCTTTGGGGGGGTGTTGGGTTCGCGCGAGACCCAGTACTTC. It yields the protein CASSFGGVLGSRETQYF.

This rearrangement joins TRBV20-1 to TRBJ1-2, with D tentatively TRBD1 (6 bases). Germline-derived CDR1 and CDR2 are DFQATT and SNEGSKA (reference sequence). The CDR3 has 13 amino acids. Trimming left V 3 bases short and J 7 bases short, with 15 bases between. Written as DNA, the CDR3 is TGCAGTGCTAGTGTCGAGACAGGTCGTGGCTACACCTTC. Translating it yields CSASVETGRGYTF.

The chain has TRBV7-2 and TRBJ2-1; TRBD2 aligns across 9 bases. With 3 bases clipped from V and 8 bases from J, the junction kept 14 bases outside the gene matches. The CDR3 contains 17 residues. CDR1 is SGHTA and CDR2 is FQGNSA in the germline V gene. DNA for the CDR3: TGTGCCAGCAGCTTGGGCCCCGCGGGAGGGGCTTCCGATGAGCAGTTCTTC. Its protein product is CASSLGPAGGASDEQFF.